This T cell receptor beta chain was identified during a study of blood T cell repertoires in COVID-19 (dated by TCRdb to between 2020 and 2021). Looking at the study overall: Collaborator samples came from the United States, Italy and Spain and covered acute and convalescent phases of COVID-19. The material from the prospective study consisted of cDNA or gDNA derived from T cells, B-cell-depleted T cells, or PBMCs. The dataset comprised deeply sampled blood TCRbeta repertoires from subjects exposed to, actively infected with, or recovered from COVID-19. The repertoires were released in a freely available public database meant as a resource for research on the immune response to SARS-CoV-2. Samples were obtained from the ongoing ImmuneRACE study (first 160 participants) and from some 1,200 subjects provided by 6 global collaborators. Sample metadata almost always included a de-identified subject ID, COVID-19 status, age in years and sex. Where available, HLA class I and class II types were taken from metadata supplied by the sample provider and were not determined by assay-based typing. Overall study results and their limits: Clinical and demographic metadata were provided uncurated, with the amount varying by source and participant.

Comment on this clone: The antigen it recognizes is unknown. No much larger clonotype is one base removed from it; base qualities were not supplied. This sample includes further DNA sequences coding for the same CDR3.

The junction carries 4 bases between V and J, which are trimmed by 6 bases and 2 bases respectively. Measured from the cysteine to the phenylalanine, the CDR3 is 11 residues long. CDR3 DNA is the only sequence kept; it has 33 bases, read in frame from the first base. Another Seattle source contributed samples from volunteer blood donors who had recovered from COVID-19. Collaborating institutions collected whole blood in K2EDTA tubes following their own protocols. For TCRbeta analysis, collaborators shipped samples in one of three forms: frozen whole blood, isolated PBMCs, or DNA extracted from either of those sample types. The immunoSEQ Assay, a bias-controlled multiplex PCR, was used to amplify TCRbeta CDR3 regions from genomic DNA. In the original analysis: Nucleated cell counts per sample were estimated from amplification of reference gene primers within the assay. To quantify the absolute abundance of each unique TCRbeta CDR3 rearrangement, sequence reads were collapsed and filtered. For each sample, productive Simpson clonality was calculated by taking the square root of Simpson's diversity index across productive rearrangements. Held by TCRdb, this immuneACCESS table contains in-frame sequences only and omits some clones. Under half of the omission traces to an unresolved V gene where checked; the cause of the rest is unknown. The V and J calls and clone size were taken over from that table, and D and trimming were inferred from the DNA. The sample includes about 250,000 clones, with 84% observed a single time. Jointly, the top ten make up about 1.5% of the sample.

The sequenced material came from peripheral blood. The V and J segments used are TRBV12-3 or TRBV12-4 and TRBJ2-5; there is no confident call for the D gene. This TCR was recovered from a woman aged 40 to 49 who had recovered from COVID-19. The CDR3 reads CASRLQETQYF. The DNA sequence is given as TGTGCCAGCAGGCTACAAGAGACCCAGTACTTC.